The T cell receptor (beta chain) under discussion was sequenced for a study of T cell responses to AZD1222 COVID-19 vaccine. Notes on the study in general: Every sample of the repertoires postdated the peak T cell response. The donor cohort was predominantly white British with a female majority, and clonal diversity may have been underestimated.

Notes on this clone: The antigen is undetermined.

Data came from immunoSEQ multiplex PCR; TCRdb stores just in-frame clones and leaves some out. The repertoire has some 92,000 clones, 91% of them found once; the top ten carry about 7.5%. Trimming left V 3 bases short and J 0 bases short, with 7 bases between. The CDR3 has 13 residues. Germline values: CDR1 SGHRS, CDR2 YFSETQ. This clonotype was obtained from an adult in good health. Sequences were derived from peripheral blood, sampled on day 0 of AZD1222 vaccination. This rearrangement joins TRBV5-1 to TRBJ2-7; the D gene could be TRBD1 or TRBD2 (5 bases each). In DNA, the CDR3 is TGCGCCAGCAGCTGGGACGTCTCCTACGAGCAGTACTTC. Its translation: CASSWDVSYEQYF.